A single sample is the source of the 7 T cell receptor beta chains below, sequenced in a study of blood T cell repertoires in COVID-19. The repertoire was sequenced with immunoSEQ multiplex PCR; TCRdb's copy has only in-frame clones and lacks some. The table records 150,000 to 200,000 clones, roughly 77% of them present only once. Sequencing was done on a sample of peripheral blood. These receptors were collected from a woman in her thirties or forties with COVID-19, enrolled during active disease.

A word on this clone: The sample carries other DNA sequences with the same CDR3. DNA for the CDR3: TGTGCCAGCAGCCCCGGACAGGGTCGATCCTACGAGCAGTACTTC. It specifies CASSPGQGRSYEQYF. The chain employs TRBV11-3 and TRBJ2-7; 8 nucleotides line up with TRBD1. Germline CDR1 reads SGHNT; CDR2 reads YENEEA. The CDR3 has 15 amino acids. The J segment lost 1 base and the V segment lost 5 bases, leaving 7 bases of the junction unmatched.

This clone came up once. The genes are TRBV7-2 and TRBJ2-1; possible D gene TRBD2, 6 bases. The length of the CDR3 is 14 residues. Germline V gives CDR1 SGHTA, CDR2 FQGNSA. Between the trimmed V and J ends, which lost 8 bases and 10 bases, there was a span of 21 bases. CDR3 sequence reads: CASAGSAFTREQFF. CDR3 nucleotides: TGTGCCAGCGCCGGGAGCGCCTTTACAAGGGAGCAGTTCTTC.

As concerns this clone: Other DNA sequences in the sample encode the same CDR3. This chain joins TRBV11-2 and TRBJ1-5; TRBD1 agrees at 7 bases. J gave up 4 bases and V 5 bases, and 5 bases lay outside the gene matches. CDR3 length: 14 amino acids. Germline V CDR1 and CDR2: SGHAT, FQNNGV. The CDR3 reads CASSPGTANQPQHF. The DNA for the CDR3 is TGTGCCAGCAGCCCCGGGACAGCGAATCAGCCCCAGCATTTT.

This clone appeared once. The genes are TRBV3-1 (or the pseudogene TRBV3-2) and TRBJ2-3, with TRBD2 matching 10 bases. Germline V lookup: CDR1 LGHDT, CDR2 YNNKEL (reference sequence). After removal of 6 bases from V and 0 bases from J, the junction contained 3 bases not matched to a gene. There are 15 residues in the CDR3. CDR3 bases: TGTGCCAGCAGTGCGACTAGCGGGAGCACAGATACGCAGTATTTT. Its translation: CASSATSGSTDTQYF.

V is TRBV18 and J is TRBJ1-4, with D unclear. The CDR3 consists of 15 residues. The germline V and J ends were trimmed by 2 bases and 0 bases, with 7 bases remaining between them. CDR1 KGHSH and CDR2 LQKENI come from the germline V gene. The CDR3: CASSPTAATNEKLFF. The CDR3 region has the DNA TGTGCCAGCTCACCAACAGCGGCAACTAATGAAAAACTGTTTTTT.

The CDR3, as DNA: TGTGCCAGCAGTGCGAGCGGGGGGGCCCTAGAGACCCAGTACTTC. This codes for CASSASGGALETQYF. This chain links TRBV6-4 with TRBJ2-5, with TRBD2 matching over 10 bases. The V segment lost 4 bases and the J segment 4 bases; nucleotides outside the gene matches: 6. The length of the CDR3 is 15 residues. Germline V lookup: CDR1 MRHNA, CDR2 SNTAGT.

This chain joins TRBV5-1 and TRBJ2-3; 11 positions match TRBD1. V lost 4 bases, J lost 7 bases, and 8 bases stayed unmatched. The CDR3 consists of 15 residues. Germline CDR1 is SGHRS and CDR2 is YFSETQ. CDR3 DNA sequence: TGCGCCAGCAGCCAAGGGACAGGGGGATGGAATACGCAGTATTTT. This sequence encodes CASSQGTGGWNTQYF. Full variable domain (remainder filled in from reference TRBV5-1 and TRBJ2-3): KAGVTQTPRYLIKTRGQQVTLSCSPISGHRSVSWYQQTPGQGLQFLFEYFSETQRNKGNFPGRFSGRQFSNSRSEMNVSTLELGDSALYLCASSQGTGGWNTQYFGPGTRLTVL.